The 21 T cell receptor beta chains below come from one sample, sequenced in a study of blood T cell repertoires in COVID-19. The assay was immunoSEQ multiplex PCR, and TCRdb's table has in-frame clones only and misses some. In the table there are about 110,000 clones, 65% to 90% of which are singletons. The sample taken for sequencing was peripheral blood. These receptors all come from a woman aged 55-70 years with acute or convalescent COVID-19.

J is TRBJ2-1 and V is TRBV19, with D maybe TRBD2 (5 bases). Trimming took 6 bases from V and 3 from J, leaving 12 bases between them. The germline gives CDR1 LNHDA, CDR2 SQIVND (reference sequence). The CDR3 has 14 amino acids. CDR3: CASSPGGGYNEQFF. The CDR3 nucleotides read TGTGCCAGTAGCCCCGGAGGCGGCTACAATGAGCAGTTCTTC. Based on the CDR3 plus reference TRBV19 and TRBJ2-1, the full variable domain is DGGITQSPKYLFRKEGQNVTLSCEQNLNHDAMYWYRQDPGQGLRLIYYSQIVNDFQKGDIAEGYSVSREKKESFPLTVTSAQKNPTAFYLCASSPGGGYNEQFFGPGTRLTVL.

V and J are TRBV30 and TRBJ1-5; unclear D gene. V lost 2 bases, J lost 4 bases, and 9 bases lay in between. The CDR3 totals 13 residues. Germline CDR1 reads GTSNPN; CDR2 reads SVGIG (reference sequence). The CDR3 bases are TGTGCCTGGAGTCTAACAGAAAATCAGCCCCAGCATTTT. Translating it yields CAWSLTENQPQHF.

The chain recombines TRBV5-5 with TRBJ1-5, with D maybe TRBD1 (6 bases). The germline gives CDR1 SGHKS, CDR2 YYEKEE (reference sequence). This CDR3 spans 14 amino acids. V was clipped by 3 bases and J by 6 bases, with 13 bases between them. CDR3 in DNA: TGTGCCAGCAGCTACGGGGGGCTAGGTCAGCCCCAGCATTTT. Protein product: CASSYGGLGQPQHF.

V is TRBV7-9 and J is TRBJ1-6, with D perhaps TRBD1 (6 bases). Germline assignment: CDR1 SEHNR and CDR2 FQNEAQ (reference sequence). CDR3 length equals 14 residues. The V end lost 1 base, the J end lost 10 bases, and 11 bases lay between the germline ends. The CDR3 DNA reads as TGTGCCAGCAGCTTAGATCAGGGGTGGTCACCCCTCCACTTT. This codes for CASSLDQGWSPLHF.

This chain connects TRBV18 to TRBJ2-7; 7 positions match TRBD2. Germline assignment: CDR1 KGHSH and CDR2 LQKENI. The CDR3 consists of 15 residues. V gave up 5 bases and J gave up 3 bases; unmatched junction bases: 10. The CDR3 region has the DNA TGTGCCAGCTCAGGGGGAGGGAGACCTCGCTACGAGCAGTACTTC. Translating it yields CASSGGGRPRYEQYF.

This chain links TRBV9 with TRBJ1-2; perhaps TRBD1 as D (6 bases). Germline CDR1 SGDLS, CDR2 YYNGEE. This CDR3 contains 13 residues. V was clipped by 0 bases and J by 6 bases, with 9 bases between them. The CDR3 spells CASSVGGRDGYTF. The CDR3, as DNA: TGTGCCAGCAGCGTAGGGGGGCGAGATGGCTACACCTTC.

The chain is built from TRBV7-9 and TRBJ2-7; 7 bases are a match to TRBD2. The CDR3 runs to 13 residues. V dropped 8 bases and J dropped 4; count of bases not matched to a gene: 8. Germline lookup yields CDR1 SEHNR and CDR2 FQNEAQ (reference sequence). The CDR3 region has the DNA TGTGCCAGCGGGGCGGGGAGGGCGTACGAGCAGTACTTC. Translated: CASGAGRAYEQYF. The complete variable domain, with remaining parts taken from reference TRBV7-9 and TRBJ2-7, reads DTGVSQNPRHKITKRGQNVTFRCDPISEHNRLYWYRQTLGQGPEFLTYFQNEAQLEKSRLLSDRFSAERPKGSFSTLEIQRTEQGDSAMYLCASGAGRAYEQYFGPGTRLTVT.

This clone was seen only a few times. This chain connects TRBV15 to TRBJ1-2; 7 bases map to TRBD1. The germline V gene has CDR1 LNHNV and CDR2 YYDKDF (reference sequence). CDR3 length: 14 amino acids. Unmatched junction bases numbered 6, after V lost 1 base and J lost 7 bases. CDR3 in amino acids: CATSRATGARGYTF. CDR3 in DNA: TGTGCCACCAGCAGAGCCACAGGGGCTCGTGGCTACACCTTC.

This clone came up once. This chain joins TRBV9 and TRBJ2-5, with 8 bases matching TRBD2. Germline-derived CDR1 and CDR2 are SGDLS and YYNGEE. The CDR3 spans 14 residues. Trimming cost V 3 bases and J 4 bases; bases outside gene matches: 5. CDR3 protein: CASSAGGAAETQYF. Written as DNA, the CDR3 is TGTGCCAGCAGCGCCGGGGGGGCCGCAGAGACCCAGTACTTC.

This chain links TRBV7-2 with TRBJ2-5; D is unclear. The CDR3 has 14 amino acids. The V and J ends lost 1 base and 2 bases respectively, with 8 bases between them. The germline V gene encodes CDR1 SGHTA and CDR2 FQGNSA. CDR3 sequence: CASSLVTVQETQYF. The CDR3 region has the DNA TGTGCCAGCAGCTTAGTTACAGTGCAAGAGACCCAGTACTTC.

V is TRBV6-1 and J is TRBJ2-5, with TRBD1 identical over 9 bases. V trimming: 1 base; J trimming: 1 base; junction bases outside the gene matches: 10. This CDR3 spans 18 amino acids. CDR1 and CDR2 (germline): MNHNS, SASEGT. DNA for the CDR3: TGTGCCAGCAGTGAAGATTTTGTGGGACAGGGCGGCCAAGAGACCCAGTACTTC. Protein product: CASSEDFVGQGGQETQYF.

There are a few counts of this clone. The chain couples TRBV3-1 (or the pseudogene TRBV3-2) to TRBJ2-3, with 7 bases identical to TRBD2. This CDR3 is built from 17 residues. V gave up 3 bases and J gave up 4 bases; unmatched junction bases: 13. Germline V gene sequence: CDR1 LGHDT, CDR2 YNNKEL (reference sequence). The DNA for the CDR3 is TGTGCCAGCAGCCAGCCGGTGGCGGGGGAGGGCGCAGATACGCAGTATTTT. It translates to CASSQPVAGEGADTQYF.

The V call is TRBV6-6, the J call TRBJ2-7; 8 bases agree with TRBD1. The CDR3 contains 14 residues. The germline V gene has CDR1 MNHNY and CDR2 SVGAGI (reference sequence). The junction had 5 bases not matched to a gene; V was cut back by 5 bases and J by 2 bases. The CDR3 nucleotides are TGTGCCAGCAGTCGCGGACAGGGACCCTACGAGCAGTACTTC. It yields the protein CASSRGQGPYEQYF.

The chain uses TRBV2 and TRBJ1-2; the match to TRBD1 covers 7 bases. Trimming cost V 8 bases and J 10 bases; bases outside gene matches: 10. The germline V gene has CDR1 SNHLY and CDR2 FYNNEI. CDR3 length: 12 amino acids. CDR3 in amino acids: CASCRDRADYTF. The CDR3 coding sequence is TGTGCCAGCTGCCGTGACAGGGCTGACTACACCTTC.

The J gene is TRBJ2-1, the V gene TRBV5-4; D ambiguous. Germline CDR1 and CDR2: SGHNT and YYREEE (reference sequence). V lost 3 bases and J lost 7, with 14 bases in between. CDR3 length: 14 residues. Here the CDR3 DNA reads TGTGCCAGCAGCTCCCAGTCCCAGGCGAATGAGCAGTTCTTC. Its translation: CASSSQSQANEQFF.

DNA for the CDR3: TGTGCCAGCAGGGGCCAGGATCAGCCCCAGCATTTT. This encodes CASRGQDQPQHF. This rearrangement joins TRBV12-3 or TRBV12-4 to TRBJ1-5; D is uncertain. With 6 bases removed from V and 5 bases from J, the gap between germline ends came to 8 bases. The CDR3 runs to 12 residues.

V is TRBV9 and J is TRBJ2-3; D is perhaps TRBD2 (6 bases). The CDR3 is 16 amino acids. Germline CDR1 reads SGDLS; CDR2 reads YYNGEE. V was cut by 0 bases and J by 6 bases, with 17 bases left in between. CDR3 bases: TGTGCCAGCAGCGTAGCGGGCGGGGACGCGCGGGATACGCAGTATTTT. Its protein is CASSVAGGDARDTQYF.

This chain uses TRBV11-1 with TRBJ2-7; tentative D call: TRBD1 (6 bases). The V end was cut by 0 bases, the J end by 5 bases, with 20 bases between. There are 17 residues in the CDR3. The germline V gene has CDR1 SGHAT and CDR2 FQDESV (reference sequence). The CDR3 DNA sequence: TGTGCCAGCAGCTTAGCGCTGAGTTTGGGACATCATAACGAGCAGTACTTC. It yields the protein CASSLALSLGHHNEQYF.

Turning to this clone: Other nucleotide sequences from this sample produce the same CDR3. The CDR3 coding sequence is TGTGCCAGCAGCGTAGCAGGGGGTGGTACAGATACGCAGTATTTT. Translated, it gives CASSVAGGGTDTQYF. The chain carries TRBV9 and TRBJ2-3; 7 bases line up with TRBD1. Germline CDR1 is SGDLS and CDR2 is YYNGEE. CDR3 length: 15 amino acids. Germline trimming cut 0 bases from V and 3 bases from J; bases unmatched to any gene: 4.

This clone was counted only a few times. This chain connects TRBV19 to TRBJ1-2; D call uncertain. Germline assignment: CDR1 LNHDA and CDR2 SQIVND (reference sequence). Trimming shortened V by 5 bases and J by 5 bases, and 15 bases separated the two germline ends. The CDR3 length is 14 residues. CDR3 loop: CASSLRWGGYGYTF. The CDR3 nucleotides read TGTGCCAGTAGTCTCCGGTGGGGAGGGTATGGCTACACCTTC.

The chain uses TRBV30 and TRBJ1-5; TRBD1 is a possible D gene (5 bases). CDR3 size: 15 residues. V gave up 5 bases and J gave up 6 bases, with 20 bases separating them. Germline V gene lookup returns CDR1 GTSNPN and CDR2 SVGIG (reference sequence). The CDR3 is CAWSWGGRGSQPQHF. CDR3 nucleotides: TGTGCCTGGTCCTGGGGGGGTAGAGGGTCTCAGCCCCAGCATTTT.